This T cell receptor (beta chain) stems from a study of OX40 agonist ivuxolimab in advanced cancers. Looked up from germline, CDR1 is SQVTM and CDR2 is ANQGSEA. CDR3 size: 13 residues. V was pared by 6 bases and J by 0 bases, with 9 bases between. It was autoimmune disease history or systemic immunosuppression that excluded patients. Profiling relied on immunoSEQ multiplex PCR, and the TCRdb table lists in-frame clones only, not all of them. The sample holds 50,000 or so clones, roughly 85% seen once. The source is an adult with an advanced solid tumor such as melanoma, head and neck, liver or kidney cancer. The sample in question was CD4+ or CD8+ T cells sorted from blood, obtained in a trial of the OX40 agonist ivuxolimab. The chain couples TRBV29-1 to TRBJ1-5; no reliable D call. The CDR3 region has the DNA TGCAGCGTGGTCGAGAGTAGCAATCAGCCCCAGCATTTT. Its translation: CSVVESSNQPQHF.